This T cell receptor beta chain came from a study of CD8+ T cells in alopecia areata. CDR1 SQVTM and CDR2 ANQGSEA come from the germline V gene. This CDR3 has 12 amino acids. V dropped 7 bases and J dropped 3 bases, with 12 bases sitting between them. cDNA serving as the sequencing template came from extracted, reverse transcribed RNA. Method: immunoSEQ multiplex PCR; TCRdb's copy keeps in-frame clones and lacks some. The repertoire consists of around 150,000 clones, with 50% to 70% occurring once and the leading ten covering 0.91%. A few counts support this clone. Specified treatment: oral pan-JAK inhibitor, 5-10 mg twice daily.

The TCR originated in a human donor with alopecia areata. The chain couples TRBV29-1 to TRBJ2-5; D is undetermined. Sample: CD4+ T cells sorted from blood, taken at week 4, from a patient treated with tofacitinib. CDR3 bases: TGCAGCGCAGCAGGATCCGAAGAGACCCAGTACTTC. Residues: CSAAGSEETQYF.